This TCR beta chain was sequenced for a study of blood T cells in healthy people across ages. This clonotype was observed a handful of times. What it binds is unknown. Each donor gave roughly 9.1 milliliters of peripheral blood. Each sample had at least 6.5 million PBMCs isolated. Notes on the study in general: Estimates of total diversity, which came from one million sequenced T cells, were considered to be underestimates.

For the second PCR, which ran for roughly 6 to 12 cycles, a sample-barcoded 5' primer and a J-beta primer mix were used. TCRdb re-derived calls from the 5' RACE reads in MiXCR, one entry per CDR3 protein. The sample carries some 1,500,000 distinct CDR3 sequences, 35% to 45% recorded once. Sequenced sample: blood. The source of this sequence is a woman aged 18-35 years in good health.

CDR3 in amino acids: CAIHSGNRFYNEQFF. The CDR3 nucleotides read TGTGCCATCCATTCCGGGAATAGATTCTACAATGAGCAGTTCTTC. V is TRBV10-3 and J is TRBJ2-1, with D possibly being TRBD2 (5 bases). The V end lost 8 bases, the J end lost 3 bases, and 17 bases lay between the germline ends. The CDR3 is 15 amino acids. Germline-derived CDR1 and CDR2 are ENHRY and SYGVKD.